This T cell receptor (beta chain) originates from a study of cytomegalovirus exposure and HLA in healthy donors. Study conclusions and caveats: Donors belonging to an Asian-associated ancestry cluster reportedly showed fewer N-insertions in productive TCRs than the approximately 640-donor mean, according to what a later analysis found. In a later analysis, common viral pathogens appeared linked to several of the most significant clusters. The productive fraction for most TCR beta V segments was about 90% or about 30% in an earlier analysis.

Remarks on this clone: What it binds is unknown.

The germline V gene has CDR1 LGHNA and CDR2 YNFKEQ. The V and J ends lost 4 bases and 6 bases, in that order; junction bases with no gene match: 15. This CDR3 spans 17 amino acids. PCR primers comprised 60 Vbeta and 13 Jbeta primers. Libraries were prepared by immunoSEQ multiplex PCR; TCRdb keeps only in-frame clonotypes and omits some of them. The sample lists hundreds of thousands of clones, approximately 80% occurring once. The sample taken for sequencing was PBMCs. The clonotype comes from a girl under 18 in good health and CMV-seronegative. The chain combines TRBV4-2 with TRBJ1-2, with 9 bases aligning to TRBD1. The CDR3 nucleotides read TGTGCCAGCAGCCCCAAACCCCGGACAGGGGAGGTCGATGGCTACACCTTC. It translates to CASSPKPRTGEVDGYTF.